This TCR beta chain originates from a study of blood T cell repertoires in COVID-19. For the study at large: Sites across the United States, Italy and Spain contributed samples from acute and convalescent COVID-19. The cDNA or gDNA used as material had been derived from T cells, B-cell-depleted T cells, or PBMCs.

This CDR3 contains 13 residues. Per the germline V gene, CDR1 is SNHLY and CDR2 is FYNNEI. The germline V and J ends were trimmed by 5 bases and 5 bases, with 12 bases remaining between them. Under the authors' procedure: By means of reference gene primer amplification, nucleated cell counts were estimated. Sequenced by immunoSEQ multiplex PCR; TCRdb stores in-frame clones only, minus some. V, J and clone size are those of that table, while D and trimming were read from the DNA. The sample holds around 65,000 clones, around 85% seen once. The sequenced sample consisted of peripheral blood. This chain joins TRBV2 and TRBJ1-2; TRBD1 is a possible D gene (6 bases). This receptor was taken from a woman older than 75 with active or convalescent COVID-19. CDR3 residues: CASSLTGNYGYTF. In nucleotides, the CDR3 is TGTGCCAGCAGTCTCACAGGGAATTATGGCTACACCTTC.